The sequence of this TCR beta chain was determined in a study of blood T cell repertoires in COVID-19. The age range of participants was roughly 18 to 90 years, with residence in about two dozen US areas. Cohorts were determined from participant-reported clinical history. Germline V gives CDR1 KGHSH, CDR2 LQKENI. The CDR3 consists of 14 residues. The J segment lost 2 bases and the V segment lost 1 base, leaving 1 base of the junction unmatched. As processed by the authors: By means of reference gene primer amplification, nucleated cell counts were estimated. Using immunoSEQ multiplex PCR, the repertoire was profiled, and TCRdb retains in-frame clones only, with some absent. That table gives V, J and clone size, and the DNA gave D and trimming. Among about 480,000 clones listed, approximately 87% were seen once.

The sequence derives from a middle-aged woman who had recovered from COVID-19. Source material: PBMCs or T cells enriched from blood (not recorded which). The rearrangement uses TRBV18 and TRBJ2-7, with 8 bases fitting TRBD1. The CDR3: CASSPRDRTYEQYF. The DNA for the CDR3 is TGTGCCAGCTCACCACGGGACAGGACCTACGAGCAGTACTTC.